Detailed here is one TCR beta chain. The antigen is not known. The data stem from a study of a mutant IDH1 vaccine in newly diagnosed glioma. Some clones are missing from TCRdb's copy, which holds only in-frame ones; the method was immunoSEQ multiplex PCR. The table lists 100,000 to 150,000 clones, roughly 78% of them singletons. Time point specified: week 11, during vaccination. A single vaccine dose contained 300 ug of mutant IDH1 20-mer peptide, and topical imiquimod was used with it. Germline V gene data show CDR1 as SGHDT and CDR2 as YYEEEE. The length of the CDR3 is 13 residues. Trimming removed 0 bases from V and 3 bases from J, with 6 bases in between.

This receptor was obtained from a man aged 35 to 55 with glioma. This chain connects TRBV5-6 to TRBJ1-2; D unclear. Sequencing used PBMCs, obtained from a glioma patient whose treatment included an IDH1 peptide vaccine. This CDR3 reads CASSLDGDYGYTF. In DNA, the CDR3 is TGTGCCAGCAGCTTGGACGGTGACTATGGCTACACCTTC.